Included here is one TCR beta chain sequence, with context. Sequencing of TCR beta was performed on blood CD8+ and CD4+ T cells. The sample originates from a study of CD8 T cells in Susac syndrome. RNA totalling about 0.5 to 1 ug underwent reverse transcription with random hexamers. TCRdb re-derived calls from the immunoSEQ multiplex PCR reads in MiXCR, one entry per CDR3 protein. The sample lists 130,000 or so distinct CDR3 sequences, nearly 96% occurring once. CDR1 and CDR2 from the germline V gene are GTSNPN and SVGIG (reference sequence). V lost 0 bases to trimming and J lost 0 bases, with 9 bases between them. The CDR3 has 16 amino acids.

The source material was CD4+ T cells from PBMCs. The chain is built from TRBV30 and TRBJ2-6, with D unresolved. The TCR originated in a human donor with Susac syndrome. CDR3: CAWSVAILSGANVLTF. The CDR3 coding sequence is TGTGCCTGGAGTGTGGCGATCCTCTCTGGGGCCAACGTCCTGACTTTC.